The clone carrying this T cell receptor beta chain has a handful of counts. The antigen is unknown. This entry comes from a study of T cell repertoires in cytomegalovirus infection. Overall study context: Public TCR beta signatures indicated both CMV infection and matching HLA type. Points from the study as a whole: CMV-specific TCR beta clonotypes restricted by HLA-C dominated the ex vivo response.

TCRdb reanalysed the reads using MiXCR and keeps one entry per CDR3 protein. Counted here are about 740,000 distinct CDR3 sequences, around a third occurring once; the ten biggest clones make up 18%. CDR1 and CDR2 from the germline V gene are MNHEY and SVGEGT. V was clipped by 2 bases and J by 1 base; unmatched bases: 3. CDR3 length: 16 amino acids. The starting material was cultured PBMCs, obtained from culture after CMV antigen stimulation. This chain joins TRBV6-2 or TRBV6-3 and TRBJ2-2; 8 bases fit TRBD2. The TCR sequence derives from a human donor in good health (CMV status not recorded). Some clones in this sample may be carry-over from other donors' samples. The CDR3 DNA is TGTGCCAGCAGTTACATCAGCGGGGGGAACACCGGGGAGCTGTTTTTT. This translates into CASSYISGGNTGELFF.